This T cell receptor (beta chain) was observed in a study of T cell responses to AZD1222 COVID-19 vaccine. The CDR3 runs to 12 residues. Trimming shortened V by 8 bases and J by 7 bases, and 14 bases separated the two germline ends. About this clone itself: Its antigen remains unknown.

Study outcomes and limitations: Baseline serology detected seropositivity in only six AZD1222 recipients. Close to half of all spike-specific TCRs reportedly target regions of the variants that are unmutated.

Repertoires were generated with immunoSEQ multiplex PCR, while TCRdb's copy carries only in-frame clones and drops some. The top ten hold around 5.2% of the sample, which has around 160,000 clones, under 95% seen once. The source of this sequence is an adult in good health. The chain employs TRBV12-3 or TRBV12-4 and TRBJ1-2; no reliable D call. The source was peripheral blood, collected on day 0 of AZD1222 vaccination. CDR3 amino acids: CASQWGVSGYTF. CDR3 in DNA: TGTGCCAGCCAGTGGGGTGTCTCTGGCTACACCTTC.